This T cell receptor beta chain was found in a study of CD8 T cells in ankylosing spondylitis. TCRdb re-called the 5' RACE reads with MiXCR, one entry per CDR3 protein. The table lists about 150,000 distinct CDR3 sequences, more than 40% of them singletons. Germline values: CDR1 MGHRA, CDR2 YSYEKL. V gave up 0 bases and J gave up 3 bases; unmatched junction bases: 7. The CDR3 is made up of 17 amino acids. This clonotype was seen only a few times. The specimen sequenced was synovial fluid, either unsorted or a sorted T cell fraction (not recorded which). This chain uses TRBV4-1 with TRBJ1-4; 7 nucleotides match TRBD1. This receptor was taken from a male donor with ankylosing spondylitis. The CDR3 DNA sequence: TGCGCCAGCAGCCAAGATTCGAGGGGGACAGCTAATGAAAAACTGTTTTTT. Encoded protein: CASSQDSRGTANEKLFF.